This T cell receptor (beta chain) is drawn from a study of kidney transplant recipient with SARS-CoV-2 infection. In regard to this clonotype: The junction differs from germline at one of its ends, possibly a read error.

TCRdb re-called the reads through MiXCR, storing one row per CDR3 protein. The repertoire has under 300,000 distinct CDR3 sequences, under 30% of them found once; the top ten carry roughly 7%. The material was a blood sample, obtained at baseline and on day 111 from a kidney transplant recipient. The clonotype comes from a male patient aged 25-45 years who had COVID-19 and was a kidney transplant recipient. Some T cells may be supplied by the graft donor.

The CDR3 DNA sequence: TGTGCCAGTAGTTTAAGGATGCCGGCAGTCACAAACACTGAAGCTTTCTTT. It is translated as CASSLRMPAVTNTEAFF. This chain uses TRBV27 with TRBJ1-1; the D is unclear. Germline loops: CDR1 MNHEY, CDR2 SMNVEV (reference sequence). This CDR3 spans 17 amino acids.